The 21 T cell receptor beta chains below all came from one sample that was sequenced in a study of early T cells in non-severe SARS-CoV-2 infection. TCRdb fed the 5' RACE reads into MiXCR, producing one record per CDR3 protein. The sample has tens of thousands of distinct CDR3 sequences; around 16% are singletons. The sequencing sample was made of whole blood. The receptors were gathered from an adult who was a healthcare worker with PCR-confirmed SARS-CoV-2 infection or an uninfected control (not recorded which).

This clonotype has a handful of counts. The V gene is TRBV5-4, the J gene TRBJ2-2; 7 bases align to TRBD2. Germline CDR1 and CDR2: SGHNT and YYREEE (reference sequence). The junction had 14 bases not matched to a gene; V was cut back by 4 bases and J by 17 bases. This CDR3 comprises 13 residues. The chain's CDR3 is CASSPVRGGDPFF. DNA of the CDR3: TGTGCCAGCAGCCCGGTCCGGGGAGGGGACCCTTTTTTT. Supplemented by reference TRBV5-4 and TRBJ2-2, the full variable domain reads ETGVTQSPTHLIKTRGQQVTLRCSSQSGHNTVSWYQQALGQGPQFIFQYYREEENGRGNFPPRFSGLQFPNYSSELNVNALELDDSALYLCASSPVRGGDPFFGEGSRLTVL.

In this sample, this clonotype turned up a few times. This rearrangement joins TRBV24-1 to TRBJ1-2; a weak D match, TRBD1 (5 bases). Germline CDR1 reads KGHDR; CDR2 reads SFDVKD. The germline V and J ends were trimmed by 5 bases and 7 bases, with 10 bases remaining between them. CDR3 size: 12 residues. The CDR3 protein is CATSVQGLGYTF. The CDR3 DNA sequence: TGTGCCACCAGTGTGCAGGGACTTGGCTACACCTTC.

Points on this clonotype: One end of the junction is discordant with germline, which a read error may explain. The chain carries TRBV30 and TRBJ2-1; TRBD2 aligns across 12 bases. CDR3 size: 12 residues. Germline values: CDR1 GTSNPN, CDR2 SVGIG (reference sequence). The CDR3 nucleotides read TGTGCCTGGGGACTAGCGGGAAAGCAAGGGGGCTTC. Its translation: CAWGLAGKQGGF.

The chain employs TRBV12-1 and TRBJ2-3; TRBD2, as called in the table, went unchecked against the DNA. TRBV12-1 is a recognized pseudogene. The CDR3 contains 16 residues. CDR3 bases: TGTGCCAGCAGCTTTGAGGCTAGCGGGGGCACAGATACGCAGTATTTT. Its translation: CASSFEASGGTDTQYF.

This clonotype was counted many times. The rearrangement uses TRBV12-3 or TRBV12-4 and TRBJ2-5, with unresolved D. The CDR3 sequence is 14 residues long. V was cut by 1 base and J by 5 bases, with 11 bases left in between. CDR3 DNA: TGTGCCAGCAGTTTAGGAGGATCTATTGAGACCCAGTACTTC. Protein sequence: CASSLGGSIETQYF.

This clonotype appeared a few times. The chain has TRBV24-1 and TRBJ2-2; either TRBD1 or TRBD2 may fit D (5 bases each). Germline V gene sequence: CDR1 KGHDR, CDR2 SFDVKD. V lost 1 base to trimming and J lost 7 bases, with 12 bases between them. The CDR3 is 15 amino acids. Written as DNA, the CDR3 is TGTGCCACCAGTGATTTAGGGGAGAAGAACGGGGAGCTGTTTTTT. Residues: CATSDLGEKNGELFF.

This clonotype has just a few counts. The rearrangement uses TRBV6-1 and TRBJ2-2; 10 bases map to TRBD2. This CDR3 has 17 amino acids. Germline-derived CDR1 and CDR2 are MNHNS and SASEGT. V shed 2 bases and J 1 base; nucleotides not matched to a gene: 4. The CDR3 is CASSEPRTSGNTGELFF. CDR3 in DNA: TGTGCCAGCAGTGAACCCCGGACTAGCGGGAACACCGGGGAGCTGTTTTTT.

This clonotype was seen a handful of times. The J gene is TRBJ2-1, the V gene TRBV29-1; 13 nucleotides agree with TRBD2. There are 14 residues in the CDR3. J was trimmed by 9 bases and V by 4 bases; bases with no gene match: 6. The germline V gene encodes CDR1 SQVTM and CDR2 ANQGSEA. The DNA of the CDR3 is TGCAGCGTTGTACTAGCGGGGGGGCCAGGTGAGCAGTTCTTC. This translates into CSVVLAGGPGEQFF.

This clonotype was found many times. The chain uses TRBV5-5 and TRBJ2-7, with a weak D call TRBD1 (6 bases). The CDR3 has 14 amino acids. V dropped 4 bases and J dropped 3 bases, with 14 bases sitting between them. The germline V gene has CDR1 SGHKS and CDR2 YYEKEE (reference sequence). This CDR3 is CASSIYGGSYEQYF. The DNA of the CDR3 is TGTGCCAGCAGCATCTATGGGGGCAGCTACGAGCAGTACTTC.

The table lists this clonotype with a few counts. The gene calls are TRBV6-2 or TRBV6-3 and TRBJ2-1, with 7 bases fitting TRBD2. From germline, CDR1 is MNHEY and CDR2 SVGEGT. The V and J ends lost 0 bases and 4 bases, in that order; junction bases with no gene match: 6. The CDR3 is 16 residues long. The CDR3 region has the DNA TGTGCCAGCAGTTACTCGTCTCTAGCGGAGTACAATGAGCAGTTCTTC. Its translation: CASSYSSLAEYNEQFF.

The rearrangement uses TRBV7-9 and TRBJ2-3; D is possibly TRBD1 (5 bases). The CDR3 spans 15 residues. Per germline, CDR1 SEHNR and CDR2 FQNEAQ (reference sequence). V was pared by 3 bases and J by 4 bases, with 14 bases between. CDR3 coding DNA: TGTGCCAGCAGCTTTAAGGGGATCAGCGCAGATACGCAGTATTTT. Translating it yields CASSFKGISADTQYF. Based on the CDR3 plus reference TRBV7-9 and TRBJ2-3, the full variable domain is DTGVSQNPRHKITKRGQNVTFRCDPISEHNRLYWYRQTLGQGPEFLTYFQNEAQLEKSRLLSDRFSAERPKGSFSTLEIQRTEQGDSAMYLCASSFKGISADTQYFGPGTRLTVL.

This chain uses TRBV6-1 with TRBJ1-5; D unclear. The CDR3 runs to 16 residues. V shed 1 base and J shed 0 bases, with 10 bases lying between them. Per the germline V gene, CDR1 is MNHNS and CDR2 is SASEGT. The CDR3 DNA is TGTGCCAGCAGTGAAGGCTGGCGGATTAGCAATCAGCCCCAGCATTTT. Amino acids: CASSEGWRISNQPQHF.

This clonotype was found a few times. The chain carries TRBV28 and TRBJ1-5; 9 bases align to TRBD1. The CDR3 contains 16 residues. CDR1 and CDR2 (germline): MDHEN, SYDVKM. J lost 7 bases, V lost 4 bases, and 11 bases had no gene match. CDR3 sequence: CASSWSFGTGRQPQHF. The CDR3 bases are TGTGCCAGCAGTTGGTCTTTCGGGACAGGGCGCCAGCCCCAGCATTTT.

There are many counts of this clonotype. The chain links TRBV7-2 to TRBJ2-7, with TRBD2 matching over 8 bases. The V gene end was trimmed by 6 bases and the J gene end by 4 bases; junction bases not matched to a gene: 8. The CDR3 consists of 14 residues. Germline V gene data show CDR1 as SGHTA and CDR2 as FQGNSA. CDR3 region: CASSSSGTRYEQYF. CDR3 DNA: TGTGCCAGCAGTTCCTCCGGGACTAGGTACGAGCAGTACTTC.

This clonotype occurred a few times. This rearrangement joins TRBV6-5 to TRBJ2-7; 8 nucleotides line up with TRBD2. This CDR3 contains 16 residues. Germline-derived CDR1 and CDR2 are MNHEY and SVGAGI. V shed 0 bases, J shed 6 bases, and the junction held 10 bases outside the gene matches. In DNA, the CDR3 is TGTGCCAGCAGTTACTCACCGGGACTAGGCGTTAGCGAGCAGTACTTC. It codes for CASSYSPGLGVSEQYF.

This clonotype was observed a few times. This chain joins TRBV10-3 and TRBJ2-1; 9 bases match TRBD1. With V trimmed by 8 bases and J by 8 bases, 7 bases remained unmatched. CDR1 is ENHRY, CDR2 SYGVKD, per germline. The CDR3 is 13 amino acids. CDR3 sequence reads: CAIRGQGIDEQFF. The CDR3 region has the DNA TGTGCCATCCGCGGACAGGGGATTGATGAGCAGTTCTTC.

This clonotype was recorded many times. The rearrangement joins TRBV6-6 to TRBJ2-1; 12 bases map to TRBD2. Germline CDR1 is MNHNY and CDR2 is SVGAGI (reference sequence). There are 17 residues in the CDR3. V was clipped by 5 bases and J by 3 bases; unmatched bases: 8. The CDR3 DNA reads TGTGCCAGCAGTCCAAAACTAGCGGGAGGCTACTACAATGAGCAGTTCTTC. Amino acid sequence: CASSPKLAGGYYNEQFF.

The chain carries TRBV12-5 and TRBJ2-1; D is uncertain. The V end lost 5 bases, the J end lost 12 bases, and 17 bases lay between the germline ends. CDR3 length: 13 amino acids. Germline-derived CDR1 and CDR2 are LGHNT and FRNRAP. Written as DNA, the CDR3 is TGTGCTAGTGGTCACCGGACCCGCCCGGGGCAGTTCTTC. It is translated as CASGHRTRPGQFF.

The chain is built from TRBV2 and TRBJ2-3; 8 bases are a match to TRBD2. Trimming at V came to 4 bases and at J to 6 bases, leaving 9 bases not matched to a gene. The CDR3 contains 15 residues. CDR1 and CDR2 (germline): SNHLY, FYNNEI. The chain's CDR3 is CASSGLRGGLDTQYF. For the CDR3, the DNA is TGTGCCAGCAGTGGGCTCCGGGGGGGCCTGGATACGCAGTATTTT.

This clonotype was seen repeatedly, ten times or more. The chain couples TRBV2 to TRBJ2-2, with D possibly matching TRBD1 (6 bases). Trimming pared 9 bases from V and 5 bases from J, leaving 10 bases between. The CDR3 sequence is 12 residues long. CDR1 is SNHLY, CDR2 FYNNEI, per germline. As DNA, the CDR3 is TGTGCCAGAACAGGGACGACCGGGGAGCTGTTTTTT. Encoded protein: CARTGTTGELFF. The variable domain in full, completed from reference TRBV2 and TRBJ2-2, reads EPEVTQTPSHQVTQMGQEVILRCVPISNHLYFYWYRQILGQKVEFLVSFYNNEISEKSEIFDDQFSVERPDGSNFTLKIRSTKLEDSAMYFCARTGTTGELFFGEGSRLTVL.

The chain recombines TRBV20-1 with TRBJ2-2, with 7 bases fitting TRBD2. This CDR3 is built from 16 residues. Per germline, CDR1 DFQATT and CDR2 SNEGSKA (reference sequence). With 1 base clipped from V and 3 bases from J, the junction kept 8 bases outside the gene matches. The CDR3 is CSARGPWAGDTGELFF. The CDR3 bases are TGCAGTGCTAGAGGCCCTTGGGCGGGAGACACCGGGGAGCTGTTTTTT.